Each of the 8 T cell receptor beta chains below was sequenced from the same sample in a study of CD8 T cells in Susac syndrome. RNA totalling about 0.45 to 1 ug underwent reverse transcription with random hexamers. TCRdb used MiXCR to reprocess the immunoSEQ multiplex PCR reads, holding one entry per CDR3 protein. The sample lists some 250,000 distinct CDR3 sequences, about 96% seen once, with about 0.095% in the top ten. Sample: CD4+ T cells from PBMCs. Receptors originate from a human donor with Susac syndrome.

The chain has TRBV15 and TRBJ2-2; TRBD1 might be the D (6 bases). CDR3 length equals 14 residues. Between the trimmed V and J ends, which lost 5 bases and 7 bases, there was a span of 14 bases. Per the germline V gene, CDR1 is LNHNV and CDR2 is YYDKDF (reference sequence). The CDR3 bases are TGTGCCACCAGCTCCAGGGGAAGTGGCGGGGAGCTGTTTTTT. Its protein product is CATSSRGSGGELFF.

V is TRBV6-8 and J is TRBJ2-7; 8 bases are shared with TRBD2. There are 17 residues in the CDR3. With 9 bases clipped from V and 7 bases from J, the junction kept 23 bases outside the gene matches. Germline V gives CDR1 MNHGY, CDR2 SAAAGT. In DNA, the CDR3 is TGTGCCAGGAGACTCTCTGGAAAGCGGGAGTGCCCCGGGGAGCAGTACTTC. Translating it yields CARRLSGKRECPGEQYF.

V usage is TRBV14 and J usage is TRBJ2-5; no definite D call. The CDR3 runs 16 residues. Trimming removed 5 bases at V and 1 base at J, with 17 bases between. In germline, CDR1 is SGHDN, CDR2 FVKESK. As DNA, the CDR3 is TGTGCCAGCAGCTCCATCTTTTCGGACCCCCAAGAGACCCAGTACTTC. Translating it yields CASSSIFSDPQETQYF. Filled out from reference TRBV14 and TRBJ2-5, the complete variable domain reads EAGVTQFPSHSVIEKGQTVTLRCDPISGHDNLYWYRRVMGKEIKFLLHFVKESKQDESGMPNNRFLAERTGGTYSTLKVQPAELEDSGVYFCASSSIFSDPQETQYFGPGTRLLVL.

V and J are TRBV28 and TRBJ2-1; 14 bases fit TRBD2. Losses at the gene ends were 5 bases for V and 7 bases for J; bases not matched to a gene: 16. This CDR3 has 19 residues. CDR1 is MDHEN, CDR2 SYDVKM, per germline. The CDR3 spells CASSLITAGTSGSRNEQFF. CDR3 coding DNA: TGTGCCAGCAGTCTAATTACGGCCGGGACTAGCGGGAGTAGGAATGAGCAGTTCTTC.

The chain carries TRBV7-2 and TRBJ2-1, with D tentatively TRBD2 (5 bases). The V gene lost 0 bases and the J gene lost 2 bases, with 11 bases spanning the gap. Looked up from germline, CDR1 is SGHTA and CDR2 is FQGNSA. The CDR3 loop spans 16 amino acids. In DNA, the CDR3 is TGTGCCAGCAGCTTAGCCGTCGGGGTTCCCTACAATGAGCAGTTCTTC. It encodes CASSLAVGVPYNEQFF.

The chain couples TRBV12-3 or TRBV12-4 to TRBJ1-1; 9 bases fit TRBD1. V lost 5 bases, J lost 2 bases, and 9 bases stayed unmatched. The CDR3 has 16 amino acids. This CDR3 is CASSTGQGIGNTEAFF. The CDR3 region has the DNA TGTGCCAGCAGTACTGGACAGGGGATAGGAAACACTGAAGCTTTCTTT.

V gene TRBV6-6 combines with J gene TRBJ2-2; TRBD1 might be the D (6 bases). The length of the CDR3 is 15 residues. CDR1 and CDR2 (germline): MNHNY, SVGAGI (reference sequence). V was cut by 6 bases and J by 6 bases, with 17 bases left in between. In DNA, the CDR3 is TGTGCCAGCAGACCGAGCGGCAGGGGCTCCGGGGAGCTGTTTTTT. It specifies CASRPSGRGSGELFF.

The CDR3 DNA sequence: TGCAGCGTTAGGGACAGAACGAACACTGAAGCTTTCTTT. Translating gives CSVRDRTNTEAFF. The rearrangement uses TRBV29-1 and TRBJ1-1; 7 bases fit TRBD1. With 5 bases clipped from V and 1 base from J, the junction kept 4 bases outside the gene matches. The length of the CDR3 is 13 residues. The germline gives CDR1 SQVTM, CDR2 ANQGSEA.